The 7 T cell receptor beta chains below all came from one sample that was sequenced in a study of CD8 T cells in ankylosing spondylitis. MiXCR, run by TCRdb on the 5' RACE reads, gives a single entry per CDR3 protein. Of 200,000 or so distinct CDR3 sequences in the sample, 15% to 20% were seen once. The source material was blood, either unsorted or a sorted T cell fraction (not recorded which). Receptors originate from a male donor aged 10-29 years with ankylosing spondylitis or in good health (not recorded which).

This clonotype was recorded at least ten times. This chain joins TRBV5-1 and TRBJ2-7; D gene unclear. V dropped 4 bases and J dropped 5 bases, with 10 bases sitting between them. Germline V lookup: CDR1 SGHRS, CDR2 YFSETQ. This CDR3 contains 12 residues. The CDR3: CASSDVRDEQYF. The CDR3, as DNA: TGCGCCAGCAGCGATGTAAGAGACGAGCAGTACTTC.

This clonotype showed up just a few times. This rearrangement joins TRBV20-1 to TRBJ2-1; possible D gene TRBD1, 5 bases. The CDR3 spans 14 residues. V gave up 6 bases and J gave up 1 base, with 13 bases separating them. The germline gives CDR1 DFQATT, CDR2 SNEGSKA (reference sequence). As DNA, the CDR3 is TGCAGTGCCGAGGACATTTTTTCCTACAATGAGCAGTTCTTC. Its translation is CSAEDIFSYNEQFF.

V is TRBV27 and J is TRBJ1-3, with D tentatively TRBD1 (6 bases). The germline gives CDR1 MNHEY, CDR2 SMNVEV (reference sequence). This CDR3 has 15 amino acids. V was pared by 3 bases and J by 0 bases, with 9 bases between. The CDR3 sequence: CASSFTGSSGNTIYF. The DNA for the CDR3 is TGTGCCAGCAGTTTCACAGGGTCCTCTGGAAACACCATATATTTT.

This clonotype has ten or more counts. This CDR3 reads CASSVPVVRQPTDTQYF. CDR3 sequence (DNA): TGTGCCAGCAGCGTACCAGTCGTGCGGCAACCCACAGATACGCAGTATTTT. The chain combines TRBV9 with TRBJ2-3; D is ambiguous. V lost 1 base and J 2 bases, leaving 17 bases between the germline ends. Germline values: CDR1 SGDLS, CDR2 YYNGEE. The CDR3 contains 17 residues.

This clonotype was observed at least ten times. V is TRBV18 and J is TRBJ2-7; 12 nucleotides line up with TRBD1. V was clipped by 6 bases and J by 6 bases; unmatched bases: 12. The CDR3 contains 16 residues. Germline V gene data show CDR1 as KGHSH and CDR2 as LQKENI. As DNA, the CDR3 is TGTGCCAGCTCTCCATTTCTGGGACAGGGGGCCGTCGAGCAGTACTTC. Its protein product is CASSPFLGQGAVEQYF. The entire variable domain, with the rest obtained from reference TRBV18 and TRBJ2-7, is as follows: NAGVMQNPRHLVRRRGQEARLRCSPMKGHSHVYWYRQLPEEGLKFMVYLQKENIIDESGMPKERFSAEFPKEGPSILRIQQVVRGDSAAYFCASSPFLGQGAVEQYFGPGTRLTVT.

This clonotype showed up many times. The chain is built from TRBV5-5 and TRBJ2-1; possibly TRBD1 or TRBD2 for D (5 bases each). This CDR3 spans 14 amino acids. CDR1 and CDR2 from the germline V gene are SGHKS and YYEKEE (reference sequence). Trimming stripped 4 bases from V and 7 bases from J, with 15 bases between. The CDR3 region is CASSTLRGVNEQFF. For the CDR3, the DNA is TGTGCCAGCAGCACACTTCGGGGCGTTAATGAGCAGTTCTTC. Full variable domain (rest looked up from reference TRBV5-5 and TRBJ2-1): DAGVTQSPTHLIKTRGQQVTLRCSPISGHKSVSWYQQVLGQGPQFIFQYYEKEERGRGNFPDRFSARQFPNYSSELNVNALLLGDSALYLCASSTLRGVNEQFFGPGTRLTVL.

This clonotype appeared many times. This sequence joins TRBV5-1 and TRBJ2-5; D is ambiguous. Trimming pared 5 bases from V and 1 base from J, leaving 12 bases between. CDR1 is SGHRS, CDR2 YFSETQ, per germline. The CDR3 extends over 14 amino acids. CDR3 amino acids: CASRGYGLQETQYF. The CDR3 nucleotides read TGCGCCAGCAGAGGTTATGGGCTCCAAGAGACCCAGTACTTC.